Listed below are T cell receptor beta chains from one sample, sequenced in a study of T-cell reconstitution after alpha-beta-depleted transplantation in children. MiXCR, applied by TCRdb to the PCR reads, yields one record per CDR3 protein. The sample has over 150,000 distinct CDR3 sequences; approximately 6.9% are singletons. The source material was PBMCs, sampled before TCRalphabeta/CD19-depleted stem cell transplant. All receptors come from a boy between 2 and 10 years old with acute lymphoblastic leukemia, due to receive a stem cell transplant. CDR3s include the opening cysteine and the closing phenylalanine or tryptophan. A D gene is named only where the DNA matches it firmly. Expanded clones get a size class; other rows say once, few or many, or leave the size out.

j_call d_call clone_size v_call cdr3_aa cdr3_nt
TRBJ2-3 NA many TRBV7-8 CASSLASLQYF TGTGCCAGCAGCTTAGCTTCTCTGCAGTATTTT
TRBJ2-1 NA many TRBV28 CASRALNFYNEQFF TGTGCCAGCAGGGCACTAAATTTTTACAATGAGCAGTTCTTC
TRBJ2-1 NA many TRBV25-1 CASSEFQTSYNEQFF TGTGCCAGCAGTGAATTTCAGACTAGCTACAATGAGCAGTTCTTC
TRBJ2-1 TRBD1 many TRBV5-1 CASSFLDRDNEQFF TGCGCCAGCAGCTTCTTGGACAGGGACAATGAGCAGTTCTTC
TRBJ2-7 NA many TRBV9 CASSPGTTREQYF TGTGCCAGCAGCCCAGGGACCACACGAGAGCAGTACTTC
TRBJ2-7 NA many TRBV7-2 CASSFAGVQYEQYF TGTGCCAGCAGCTTTGCAGGGGTCCAGTACGAGCAGTACTTC
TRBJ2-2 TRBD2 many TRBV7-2 CASSFVAGNTGELFF TGTGCCAGCAGCTTCGTAGCGGGGAACACCGGGGAGCTGTTTTTT
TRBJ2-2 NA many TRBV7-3 CASSQAGVGGELFF TGTGCCAGCAGCCAGGCAGGGGTCGGCGGGGAGCTGTTTTTT
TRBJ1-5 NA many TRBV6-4 CASSEIWGRHPQHF TGTGCCAGCAGTGAAATATGGGGACGTCACCCCCAGCATTTT
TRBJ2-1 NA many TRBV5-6 CASSSRTVSNEQFF TGTGCCAGCAGCTCCCGGACAGTGTCGAATGAGCAGTTCTTC
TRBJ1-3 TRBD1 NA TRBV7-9 CASSPHRGPSSGNTIYF TGTGCCAGCAGCCCCCACAGGGGGCCCAGCTCTGGAAACACCATATATTTT
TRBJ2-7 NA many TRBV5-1 CASSLGQTGEQYF TGCGCCAGCAGCTTGGGACAGACCGGCGAGCAGTACTTC
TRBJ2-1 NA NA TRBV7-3 CASSLNPLRWTNEQFF TGTGCCAGCAGCTTAAATCCCCTCCGGTGGACCAATGAGCAGTTCTTC
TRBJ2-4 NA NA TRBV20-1 CSASGVKNIQYF TGCAGTGCGTCGGGGGTCAAAAACATTCAGTACTTC
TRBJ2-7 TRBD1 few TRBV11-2 CASSLVALAGTGAYEQYF TGTGCCAGCAGCTTAGTAGCGTTAGCCGGGACAGGTGCCTACGAGCAGTACTTC
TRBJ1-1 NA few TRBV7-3 CASSLMGDTEAFF TGTGCCAGCAGCTTAATGGGGGACACTGAAGCTTTCTTT
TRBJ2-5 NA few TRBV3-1 CASSPHDWHLQETQYF TGTGCCAGCAGCCCACATGATTGGCACCTCCAAGAGACCCAGTACTTC
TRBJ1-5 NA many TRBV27 CASSSEQGRYGNQPQHF TGTGCCAGCAGTTCCGAACAGGGACGGTACGGCAATCAGCCCCAGCATTTT
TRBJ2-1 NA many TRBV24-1 CATSDWGYNEQFF TGTGCCACCAGTGATTGGGGTTACAATGAGCAGTTCTTC
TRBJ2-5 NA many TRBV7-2 CASSPTLSRETQYF TGTGCCAGCAGCCCAACCCTAAGCAGGGAGACCCAGTACTTC
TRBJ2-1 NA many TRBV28 CASSSSLPASSYNEQFF TGTGCCAGCAGTTCGAGTCTTCCGGCAAGCTCCTACAATGAGCAGTTCTTC
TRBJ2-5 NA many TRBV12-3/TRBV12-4 CASTTLAGETQYF TGTGCCAGCACCACACTAGCCGGAGAGACCCAGTACTTC
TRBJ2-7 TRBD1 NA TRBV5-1 CASGTGTGVSEQYF TGCGCCAGCGGAACCGGGACAGGGGTATCCGAGCAGTACTTC
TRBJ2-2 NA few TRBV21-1 CASSRTSSGRPKLTGELFF TGTGCCAGCAGCAGAACAAGTAGCGGGAGGCCAAAACTCACCGGGGAGCTGTTTTTT
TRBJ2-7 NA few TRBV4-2 CASSQDLSRSYEQYF TGTGCCAGCAGCCAAGATCTCAGCAGGTCCTACGAGCAGTACTTC
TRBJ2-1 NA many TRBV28 CASSWVVRAEQFF TGTGCCAGCAGTTGGGTGGTTCGAGCTGAGCAGTTCTTC
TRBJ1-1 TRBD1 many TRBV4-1 CASSPPDRSAEAFF TGCGCCAGCAGCCCCCCGGACAGGTCGGCTGAAGCTTTCTTT
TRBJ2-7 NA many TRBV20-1 CSARRLPYEQYF TGCAGTGCTAGAAGACTCCCCTACGAGCAGTACTTC
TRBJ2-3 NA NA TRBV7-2 CASSPASGATDTQYF TGTGCCAGCAGCCCCGCGTCGGGCGCGACAGATACGCAGTATTTT
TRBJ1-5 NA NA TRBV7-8 CASSQQGSNQPQHF TGTGCCAGCAGCCAACAGGGTAGCAATCAGCCCCAGCATTTT
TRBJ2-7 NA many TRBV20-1 CSAREEVYPYEQYF TGCAGTGCTAGAGAAGAGGTTTACCCCTACGAGCAGTACTTC
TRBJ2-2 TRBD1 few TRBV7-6 CASSRSQGANGELFF TGTGCCAGCAGCCGCTCGCAGGGGGCGAACGGGGAGCTGTTTTTT
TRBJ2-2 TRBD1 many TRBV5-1 CASSWDRGLAGELFF TGCGCCAGCAGCTGGGACAGGGGTCTTGCCGGGGAGCTGTTTTTT
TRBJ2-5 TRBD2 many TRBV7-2 CASSFGAGGPNRETQYF TGTGCCAGCAGCTTTGGCGCGGGAGGGCCTAATCGGGAGACCCAGTACTTC
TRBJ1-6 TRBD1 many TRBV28 CASRGDRGLSPLHF TGTGCCAGCAGGGGAGACAGGGGGCTTTCACCCCTCCACTTT
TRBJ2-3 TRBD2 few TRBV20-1 CSASLAGLVNTQYF TGCAGTGCGTCACTAGCGGGACTGGTTAATACGCAGTATTTT
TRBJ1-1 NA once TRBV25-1 CGSSWGWTEAFF TGTGGCAGCTCTTGGGGGTGGACTGAAGCTTTCTTT
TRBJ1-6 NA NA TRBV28 CASSLGGLNNSPLHF TGTGCCAGCAGTTTAGGGGGCTTAAATAATTCACCCCTCCACTTT
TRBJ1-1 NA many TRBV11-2 CASSNTGRSTEAFF TGTGCCAGCAGCAACACAGGGAGGAGCACTGAAGCTTTCTTT
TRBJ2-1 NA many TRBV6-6 CASSHTSPKQFF TGTGCCAGCAGCCATACAAGCCCTAAGCAGTTCTTC
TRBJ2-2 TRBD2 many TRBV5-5 CASSLAWTSGTGELFF TGTGCCAGCAGCTTGGCCTGGACTAGCGGCACCGGGGAGCTGTTTTTT
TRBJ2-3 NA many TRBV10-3 CAISRTVNTDTQYF TGTGCCATCAGTCGGACAGTAAACACAGATACGCAGTATTTT